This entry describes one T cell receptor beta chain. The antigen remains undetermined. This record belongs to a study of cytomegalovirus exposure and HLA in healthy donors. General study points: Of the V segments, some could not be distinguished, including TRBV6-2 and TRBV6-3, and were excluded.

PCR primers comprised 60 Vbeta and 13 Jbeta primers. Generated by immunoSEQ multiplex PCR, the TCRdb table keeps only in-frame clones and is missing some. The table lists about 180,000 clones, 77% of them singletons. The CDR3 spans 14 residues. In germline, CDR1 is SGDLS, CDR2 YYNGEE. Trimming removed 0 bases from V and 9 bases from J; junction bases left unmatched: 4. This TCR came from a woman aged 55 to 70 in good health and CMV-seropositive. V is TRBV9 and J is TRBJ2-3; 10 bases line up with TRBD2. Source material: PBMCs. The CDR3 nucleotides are TGTGCCAGCAGCGTAGCTCCTAGCGGGAGCACGCAGTATTTT. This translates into CASSVAPSGSTQYF. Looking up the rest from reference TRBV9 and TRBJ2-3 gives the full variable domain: DSGVTQTPKHLITATGQRVTLRCSPRSGDLSVYWYQQSLDQGLQFLIQYYNGEERAKGNILERFSAQQFPDLHSELNLSSLELGDSALYFCASSVAPSGSTQYFGPGTRLTVL.